A single sample gave rise to the 3 T cell receptor beta chains below, sequenced in a study of regulatory T cells in long-lasting Graves disease. Relying on iRepertoire HTBI primers and Arm-PCR of CDR3 regions, the team built TCR beta libraries. One entry per CDR3 protein results from TCRdb running MiXCR on the multiplex PCR reads. This table holds approximately 380,000 distinct CDR3 sequences, about 20% found once. Time point noted: persistent/refractory GD, antithyroid drugs over 5 years with positive TRAb. PBMCs were the source of the RNA used for TCR sequencing. The input for sequencing was peripheral blood mononuclear cells (PBMCs), taken when the disease was refractory, from a patient treated with antithyroid drugs. These receptors originate from a female donor with Graves disease.

The chain is built from TRBV30 and TRBJ2-3; D may be TRBD1 or TRBD2 (5 bases each). The CDR3 is 15 residues long. The V end lost 0 bases, the J end lost 4 bases, and 14 bases lay between the germline ends. Germline V gene data show CDR1 as GTSNPN and CDR2 as SVGIG (reference sequence). CDR3 in amino acids: CAWSVAVPTADTQYF. The CDR3 DNA sequence: TGTGCCTGGAGTGTAGCGGTCCCGACAGCAGATACGCAGTATTTT.

A few counts support this clonotype. The V and J genes are TRBV19 and TRBJ2-7; D ambiguous. The CDR3 loop spans 14 amino acids. V lost 3 bases, J lost 5 bases, and 14 bases lay in between. Germline V gene sequence: CDR1 LNHDA, CDR2 SQIVND (reference sequence). The CDR3 protein is CASSIVGSKNEQYF. CDR3 in DNA: TGTGCCAGTAGTATTGTGGGGTCTAAGAACGAGCAGTACTTC.

This clonotype was recorded many times. V usage is TRBV7-2 and J usage is TRBJ1-2; tentative D call: TRBD1 (6 bases). The germline CDR1 and CDR2 sequences are SGHTA and FQGNSA. The ends were cut back, 5 bases at V and 5 bases at J, with 18 bases in the middle. The CDR3 is 15 residues long. The CDR3 spells CASSRITGAGYGYTF. DNA of the CDR3: TGTGCCAGCAGCCGCATCACGGGGGCAGGATATGGCTACACCTTC.